This is a list of T cell receptor beta chains from one sample in a study of blood T cell repertoires in COVID-19. The method was immunoSEQ multiplex PCR; TCRdb's version includes in-frame clones alone and lacks a portion of them. Here the sample spans approximately 330,000 clones, 87% being singletons. The specimen sequenced was peripheral blood. Source of these receptors: a man aged 30-40 years with COVID-19, enrolled during active disease. Both conserved end residues are part of each CDR3. A D gene is named only where the DNA matches it firmly. Not all rows give a size; the values are once, few, many and, for expanded clones, a class.

>NA|TRBV18|NA|TRBJ1-5
TGTGCCAGCTCACCATACCTAGGGGGGGGTCAGCCCCAGCATTTT
CASSPYLGGGQPQHF
>NA|TRBV9|NA|TRBJ2-7
TGTGCCAGCAGCGTAGCGGGATATATGGACGAGCAGTACTTC
CASSVAGYMDEQYF
>NA|TRBV19|NA|TRBJ1-3
TGTGCCAGTACCAGACCGGGAAGCGGAAACACCATATATTTT
CASTRPGSGNTIYF
>TRBD2|TRBV7-9|NA|TRBJ2-3
TGTGCCAGCAGCTTAGACTACCGTATAGCGGGAGTAGATACGCAGTATTTT
CASSLDYRIAGVDTQYF
>TRBD2|TRBV6-2/TRBV6-3|NA|TRBJ2-5
TGTGCCAGCAGTTTGTCCCTTTTAAGGTCTCAAACGCGGGGGGGCCCGGAGACCCAGTACTTC
CASSLSLLRSQTRGGPETQYF
>NA|TRBV5-8|NA|TRBJ2-1
TGTGCCAGCAGCCCGGACTGGAGCTCCTACAATGAGCAGTTCTTC
CASSPDWSSYNEQFF
>TRBD2|TRBV12-5|NA|TRBJ2-2
TGTGCTAGTGGTCCCCGACTAGCGGGCGCCACCGGGGAGCTGTTTTTT
CASGPRLAGATGELFF
>TRBD1|TRBV7-6|NA|TRBJ1-6
TGTGCCAGCAGCTCAGATGGGACAGGGAATTCACCCCTCCACTTT
CASSSDGTGNSPLHF
>TRBD2|TRBV4-3|NA|TRBJ2-5
TGCGCCAGCAGCCAAGGACTAGCGGGAGTGCGGGAGACCCAGTACTTC
CASSQGLAGVRETQYF
>TRBD1|TRBV7-9|NA|TRBJ1-4
TGTGCCAGCAGCACGCGCGACAGGGAAAATGAAAAACTGTTTTTT
CASSTRDRENEKLFF
>TRBD1|TRBV18|once|TRBJ1-4
TGTGCCAGCTCTCCCGGACAGGGTCCGGAAAAACTGTTTTTT
CASSPGQGPEKLFF
>NA|TRBV7-3|NA|TRBJ2-1
TGTGCCAGCAGCCTCAGGGTGAGCAATGAGCAGTTCTTC
CASSLRVSNEQFF
>TRBD1|TRBV5-6|NA|TRBJ2-1
TGTGCCAGCACCTTGGGGCTGGGACAGGGGATTTACAATGAGCAGTTCTTC
CASTLGLGQGIYNEQFF
>NA|TRBV6-6|NA|TRBJ2-5
TGTGCCAGCAGTTACTGGGGGCCCCAAGAGACCCAGTACTTC
CASSYWGPQETQYF
>NA|TRBV5-1|NA|TRBJ2-3
TGCGCCAGCAGCTTGATACGCGGCGTTTCCAACACAGATACGCAGTATTTT
CASSLIRGVSNTDTQYF
>TRBD1|TRBV3-1/TRBV3-2|NA|TRBJ1-1
TGTGCCAGCAGCCAAGTCCTTCTGGACAGGGGGCGTCTCAAGGCTGAAGCTTTCTTT
CASSQVLLDRGRLKAEAFF
>NA|TRBV11-1|NA|TRBJ1-3
TGTGCCAGCAGCCCAAGGACAATTGGAAACACCATATATTTT
CASSPRTIGNTIYF
>TRBD2|TRBV9|NA|TRBJ2-3
TGTGCCAGCAGCATCCTAGCGGGGGCAAGCACAGATACGCAGTATTTT
CASSILAGASTDTQYF
>NA|TRBV18|once|TRBJ1-6
TGTGCCAGCTCACCGGACCTCAGGGATAATTCACCCCTCCACTTT
CASSPDLRDNSPLHF
>NA|TRBV10-3|NA|TRBJ1-3
TGTGCCATCATGGGGGGGTCCACCATATATTTT
CAIMGGSTIYF
>TRBD2|TRBV4-3|NA|TRBJ2-1
TGCGCCAGCAGCCCTAGCGGGAGAGGGGAGCAGTTCTTC
CASSPSGRGEQFF